The 2 T cell receptor beta chains listed next were all sequenced from one sample in a study of T cells after yellow fever vaccination. Each CDR3 protein is one row after TCRdb ran MiXCR on the 5' RACE reads. This table has 200,000 to 300,000 distinct CDR3 sequences, 5.5% to 8.5% appearing once. Sequenced here: CD4+ T cells sorted from PBMCs, sampled on the day of the yellow fever booster vaccination. The receptors here all came from a young man who received the YFV17D yellow fever vaccine.

This clonotype was detected many times. V gene TRBV20-1 combines with J gene TRBJ2-6; unclear D gene. CDR1 and CDR2 (germline): DFQATT, SNEGSKA (reference sequence). Trimming left V 6 bases short and J 0 bases short, with 9 bases between. This CDR3 region has 14 residues. The CDR3 spells CSAPRSSGANVLTF. CDR3 bases: TGCAGTGCCCCAAGAAGCTCTGGGGCCAACGTCCTGACTTTC.

This clonotype was counted a few times. The chain is built from TRBV5-1 and TRBJ2-7, with D maybe TRBD2 (5 bases). V lost 4 bases, J lost 5 bases, and 19 bases lay in between. This CDR3 spans 15 amino acids. Germline assignment: CDR1 SGHRS and CDR2 YFSETQ. This CDR3 reads CASSLQAAPQDEQYF. CDR3 in DNA: TGCGCCAGCAGCCTCCAAGCGGCCCCTCAAGACGAGCAGTACTTC.